The clone carrying this T cell receptor (beta chain) has just one count. No antigen is known for it. The V gene end was trimmed by 8 bases and the J gene end by 0 bases; junction bases not matched to a gene: 7. The CDR3 contains 15 residues. Germline lookup yields CDR1 MNHNS and CDR2 SASEGT. The sample comes from a study of cytomegalovirus exposure and HLA in healthy donors. As for the study in general: Unique TCR beta sequences numbering 95 million to 130 million came from about 179 million T cells in an earlier analysis.

60 Vbeta and 13 Jbeta primers were used in PCR. Method: immunoSEQ multiplex PCR; TCRdb's copy keeps in-frame clones and lacks some. The table records some 140,000 clones, about 84% of them present only once. Study outcomes and limitations: It was about 150 TCR beta chains that were listed as cytomegalovirus-associated.

This rearrangement joins TRBV6-1 to TRBJ2-3, with 8 bases lining up with TRBD2. The sequence was obtained from a woman in her 40s in good health and CMV-seropositive. Sequenced: PBMCs. CDR3 residues: CASLRLAGSTDTQYF. CDR3 nucleotides: TGTGCCAGCTTACGGCTAGCGGGTAGCACAGATACGCAGTATTTT.